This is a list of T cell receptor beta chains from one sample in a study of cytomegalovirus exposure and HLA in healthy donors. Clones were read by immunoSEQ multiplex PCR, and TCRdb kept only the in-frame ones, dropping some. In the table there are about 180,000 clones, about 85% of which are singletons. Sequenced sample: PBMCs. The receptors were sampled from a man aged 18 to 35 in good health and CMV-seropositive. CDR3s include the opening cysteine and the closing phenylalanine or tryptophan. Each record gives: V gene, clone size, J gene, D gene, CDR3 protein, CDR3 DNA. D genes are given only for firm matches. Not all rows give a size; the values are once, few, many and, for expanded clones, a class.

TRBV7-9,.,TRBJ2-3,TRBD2,CASSQQASGATSTDTQYF,TGTGCCAGCAGCCAGCAGGCTAGCGGGGCCACTAGCACAGATACGCAGTATTTT
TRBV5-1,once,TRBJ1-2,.,CASSLAQGSAGYTF,TGCGCCAGCAGCTTGGCACAGGGAAGTGCTGGCTACACCTTC
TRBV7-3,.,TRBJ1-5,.,CASSLRRDSAQHF,TGTGCCAGCAGCTTAAGGAGGGATTCGGCCCAGCATTTT
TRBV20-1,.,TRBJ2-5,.,CSARLAETQYF,TGCAGTGCTAGACTAGCTGAGACCCAGTACTTC
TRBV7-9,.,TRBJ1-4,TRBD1,CASSSTGSEKLFF,TGTGCCAGCAGCTCGACAGGGAGCGAAAAACTGTTTTTT
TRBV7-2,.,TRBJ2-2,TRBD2,CASSFRGGSGELFF,TGTGCCAGCAGCTTTCGGGGGGGGTCCGGGGAGCTGTTTTTT
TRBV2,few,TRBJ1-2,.,CASSGDSGNGYTF,TGTGCCAGCAGCGGGGACTCAGGGAATGGCTACACCTTC
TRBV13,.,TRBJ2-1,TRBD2,CASSFLTGGTANEQFF,TGTGCCAGCAGCTTCCTGACGGGGGGGACGGCGAATGAGCAGTTCTTC
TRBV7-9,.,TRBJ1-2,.,CASTPPGLHNYGYTF,TGTGCCAGCACTCCCCCGGGACTTCATAACTATGGCTACACCTTC
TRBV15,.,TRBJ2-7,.,CATKAGLAEDEQYF,TGTGCCACGAAGGCGGGACTCGCAGAGGACGAGCAGTACTTC
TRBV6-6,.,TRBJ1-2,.,CASSYTDEGVYGYTF,TGTGCCAGCAGTTACACGGACGAGGGGGTCTATGGCTACACCTTC
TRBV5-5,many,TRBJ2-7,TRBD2,CASSPGLAAYEQYF,TGTGCCAGCAGCCCGGGACTAGCGGCCTACGAGCAGTACTTC
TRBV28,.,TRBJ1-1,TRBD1,CASSSSGQGDTEAFF,TGTGCCAGCAGTTCCTCGGGGCAGGGGGACACTGAAGCTTTCTTT
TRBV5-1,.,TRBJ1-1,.,CASSLVAGSSTEAFF,TGCGCCAGCAGCTTGGTGGCAGGGTCGAGCACTGAAGCTTTCTTT
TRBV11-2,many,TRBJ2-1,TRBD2,CASTPNAGGAYNEQFF,TGTGCCAGCACCCCCAACGCGGGGGGGGCCTACAATGAGCAGTTCTTC
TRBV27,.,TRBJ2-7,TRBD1,CASSSSGTGNYEQYF,TGTGCCAGCAGTTCATCCGGGACAGGGAACTACGAGCAGTACTTC
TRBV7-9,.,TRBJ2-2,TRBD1,CASSPGTGPNTGELFF,TGTGCCAGCAGCCCCGGGACAGGGCCAAACACCGGGGAGCTGTTTTTT
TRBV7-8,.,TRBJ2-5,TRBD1,CASRPDRGWETQYF,TGTGCCAGCAGACCAGACAGGGGTTGGGAGACCCAGTACTTC
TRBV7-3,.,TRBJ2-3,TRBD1,CASRLRQGLGTDTQYF,TGTGCCAGCAGGTTAAGACAGGGCTTAGGCACAGATACGCAGTATTTT
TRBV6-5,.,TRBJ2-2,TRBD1,CASRRNRGNTGELFF,TGTGCCAGCAGACGTAACAGGGGGAACACCGGGGAGCTGTTTTTT
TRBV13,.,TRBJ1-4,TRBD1,CASSSPGTAEKLFF,TGTGCCAGCAGCTCCCCAGGGACAGCGGAAAAACTGTTTTTT
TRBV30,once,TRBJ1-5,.,CAWSGESNQPQHF,TGTGCCTGGAGTGGGGAGAGCAATCAGCCCCAGCATTTT
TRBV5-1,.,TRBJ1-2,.,CASSQERANYGYTF,TGCGCCAGCAGCCAGGAGAGGGCTAACTATGGCTACACCTTC
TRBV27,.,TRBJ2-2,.,CASSPRPSGGELFF,TGTGCCAGCAGTCCCCGACCCTCAGGCGGGGAGCTGTTTTTT
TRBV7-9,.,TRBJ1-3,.,CASSLDRGSGNTIYF,TGTGCCAGCAGCTTAGATCGGGGGAGTGGAAACACCATATATTTT
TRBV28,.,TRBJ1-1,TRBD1,CASSFPGTGSRAFF,TGTGCCAGCAGTTTCCCCGGGACAGGTTCAAGAGCTTTCTTT
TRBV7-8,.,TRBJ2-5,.,CASSSDQETQYF,TGTGCCAGCAGCTCGGACCAAGAGACCCAGTACTTC
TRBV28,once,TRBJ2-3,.,CANESESTDTQYF,TGTGCCAACGAAAGCGAGAGCACAGATACGCAGTATTTT
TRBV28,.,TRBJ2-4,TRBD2,CASRAGGADIQYF,TGTGCCAGCAGGGCGGGGGGGGCTGACATTCAGTACTTC
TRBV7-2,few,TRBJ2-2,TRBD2,CASSVLAGGGGGELFF,TGTGCCAGCAGCGTCTTAGCGGGGGGAGGCGGCGGGGAGCTGTTTTTT
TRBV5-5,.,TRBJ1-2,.,CASSLDTYGYTF,TGTGCCAGCAGCTTGGACACCTATGGCTACACCTTC
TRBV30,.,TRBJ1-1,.,CAWSAGMNTEAFF,TGTGCCTGGAGCGCAGGCATGAACACTGAAGCTTTCTTT
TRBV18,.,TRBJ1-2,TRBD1,CASSRQGDNYGYTF,TGTGCCAGCTCAAGACAGGGTGACAACTATGGCTACACCTTC
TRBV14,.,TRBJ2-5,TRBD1,CASSPWTGHGETQYF,TGTGCCAGCAGCCCCTGGACAGGTCACGGAGAGACCCAGTACTTC
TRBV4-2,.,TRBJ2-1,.,CASSQEEGAIFNEQFF,TGTGCCAGCAGCCAAGAGGAGGGGGCGATTTTCAATGAGCAGTTCTTC
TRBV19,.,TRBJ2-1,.,CASSQGFVNEQFF,TGTGCCAGTAGTCAGGGTTTCGTCAATGAGCAGTTCTTC
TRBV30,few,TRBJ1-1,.,CAWSVGTEAFF,TGTGCCTGGAGTGTCGGCACTGAAGCTTTCTTT
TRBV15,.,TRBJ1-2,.,CATSPSRGGPIYGYTF,TGTGCCACCAGCCCCTCACGGGGAGGTCCAATCTATGGCTACACCTTC
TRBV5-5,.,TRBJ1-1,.,CASSLRSKTVLNTEAFF,TGTGCCAGCAGCTTAAGGTCGAAGACAGTTTTGAACACTGAAGCTTTCTTT
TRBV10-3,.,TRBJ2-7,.,CAISPDRNYEQYF,TGTGCCATCAGTCCAGACAGAAACTACGAGCAGTACTTC
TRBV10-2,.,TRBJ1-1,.,CASSEYFGLGETEAFF,TGCGCCAGCAGTGAGTATTTCGGGCTGGGAGAGACTGAAGCTTTCTTT
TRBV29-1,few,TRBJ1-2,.,CSVVQGTGYTF,TGCAGCGTTGTGCAGGGAACTGGCTACACCTTC
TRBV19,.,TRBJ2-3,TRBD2,CASRSQRGTSGGSTDTQYF,TGTGCCAGTAGGAGCCAGAGGGGGACTAGCGGGGGTAGCACAGATACGCAGTATTTT
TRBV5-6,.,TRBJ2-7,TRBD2,CASSLISSGRSLF,TGTGCCAGCAGCTTAATATCTAGCGGGAGGTCCCTGTTC
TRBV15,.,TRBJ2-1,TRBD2,CATSEGLAGGGYGQFF,TGTGCCACCAGCGAGGGACTAGCGGGGGGCGGATATGGGCAGTTCTTC
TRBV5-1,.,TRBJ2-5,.,CASSLTSLETQYF,TGCGCCAGCAGCTTAACTAGCCTGGAGACCCAGTACTTC
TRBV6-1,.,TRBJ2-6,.,CASSDGGSGANVLTF,TGTGCCAGCAGTGATGGGGGGAGCGGGGCCAACGTCCTGACTTTC
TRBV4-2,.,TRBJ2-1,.,CASSQAVNEQFF,TGTGCCAGCAGCCAAGCGGTCAATGAGCAGTTCTTC
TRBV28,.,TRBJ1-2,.,CASSFPRGANYGYTF,TGTGCCAGCAGTTTCCCCCGGGGTGCTAACTATGGCTACACCTTC
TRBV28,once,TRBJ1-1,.,CASSRGGRTEAFF,TGTGCCAGCAGCAGAGGCGGGCGGACTGAAGCTTTCTTT
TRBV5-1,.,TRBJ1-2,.,CASSSDTNYGYTF,TGCGCCAGCAGCTCCGACACTAACTATGGCTACACCTTC
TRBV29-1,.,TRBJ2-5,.,CSTWEIAAQETQYF,TGCAGCACTTGGGAAATAGCGGCCCAAGAGACCCAGTACTTC
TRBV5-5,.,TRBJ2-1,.,CASRSRGYNEQFF,TGTGCCAGCAGGTCCAGGGGATACAATGAGCAGTTCTTC